The rows below give T cell receptor beta chains drawn from one sample of a study of T cell responses to AZD1222 COVID-19 vaccine. Repertoires were generated with immunoSEQ multiplex PCR, while TCRdb's copy carries only in-frame clones and drops some. Seen here are some 150,000 clones, approximately 78% observed once, and the top ten hold around 4.1%. Source: peripheral blood, taken on day 0 of MenACWY control vaccination. The source is an adult in good health. CDR3s include the opening cysteine and the closing phenylalanine or tryptophan. A clone size is listed for some rows: how often the clone was seen (once, few, many), or a class if it is expanded.

len	j_gene	abundance	v_gene	CDR3aa
13	TRBJ2-2	-	TRBV19	CASSAGWAGELFF
14	TRBJ1-2	once	TRBV7-2	CASSLEPIGYGYTF
14	TRBJ1-5	-	TRBV2	CASSDRQGNQPQHF
14	TRBJ1-1	-	TRBV27	CASSFRQLNTEAFF
14	TRBJ1-2	few	TRBV15	CATSRDNGPYGYTF
17	TRBJ2-3	-	TRBV5-4	CASSLQRGGWGTDTQYF
13	TRBJ1-2	once	TRBV12-3/TRBV12-4	CASSLTGYYGYTF
12	TRBJ1-1	-	TRBV6-5	CASRLGPTEAFF
13	TRBJ2-7	once	TRBV14	CASSLGPYYEQYF
13	TRBJ1-2	-	TRBV21-1	CASSKAPGYGYTF
18	TRBJ1-1	-	TRBV5-1	CASSLQASGGGDYTEAFF
20	TRBJ2-6	-	TRBV4-1	CASSQEWGTGRITGANVLTF
14	TRBJ1-1	-	TRBV28	CASTDPTIGTEAFF
21	TRBJ2-4	-	TRBV10-2	CASRRQGGSRTNPTAKNIQYF
19	TRBJ1-1	-	TRBV15	CATSGYAQGKSWVNTEAFF
15	TRBJ1-1	-	TRBV4-1	CASSQVGGLGTEAFF
15	TRBJ1-2	-	TRBV28	CASSSGTGVISGYTF
11	TRBJ2-5	-	TRBV20-1	CSASGRETQYF
13	TRBJ1-2	-	TRBV7-2	CASSPSTGGGYTF
17	TRBJ1-5	-	TRBV4-1	CASSQVGRASRNQPQHF
12	TRBJ1-6	-	TRBV30	CAWSKSRGGLHF
17	TRBJ1-6	-	TRBV2	CASSEEGGDAYNSPLHF
17	TRBJ2-6	-	TRBV15	CATSGTDEWSGANVLTF
16	TRBJ2-1	-	TRBV6-5	CASSSRTGSSYNEQFF
16	TRBJ2-2	-	TRBV27	CASSLFGTGGPGELFF
15	TRBJ1-2	-	TRBV7-8	CASSLYKGTIYGYTF
13	TRBJ1-2	-	TRBV6-5	CASSDSWRDRANF
16	TRBJ2-3	-	TRBV9	CASSETVSKPKDTQYF
16	TRBJ2-1	-	TRBV4-1	CASSQELARTPNEQFF
15	TRBJ2-3	-	TRBV6-5	CATGTGNNFRDTQYF
15	TRBJ2-1	-	TRBV19	CASKPEGARINEQFF
17	TRBJ1-2	few	TRBV11-2	CASSPQGGGYPSYGYTF
19	TRBJ2-4	-	TRBV5-1	CASSLGTSGSQLAKNIQYF
14	TRBJ1-2	-	TRBV6-5	CASSYLRNNYGYTF
16	TRBJ1-4	-	TRBV3-1/TRBV3-2	CASSQGGRAQGEKLFF
17	TRBJ2-2	few	TRBV9	CASSVGSSGGLTGELFF
18	TRBJ2-4	-	TRBV14	CASSQGSKVGGGKNIQYF
14	TRBJ2-2	-	TRBV7-3	CASSLQGNTGELFF
19	TRBJ2-6	-	TRBV7-8	CASSGIHGLKYSGANVLTF
13	TRBJ2-1	-	TRBV6-1	CASSDSSYNEQFF